The entry below describes one TCR beta chain. Antigen: not known. The sample originates from a study of T cell repertoires in cytomegalovirus infection. Study at large: Recently identified HLA-C-restricted and well-studied HLA-B-restricted CMV epitopes were used. Matching HLA type and CMV infection were both indicated by public TCR beta signatures. Findings and caveats of the study: HLA-C-restricted, CMV-specific TCR beta clonotypes were dominant ex vivo.

V lost 3 bases and J 3 bases, leaving 17 bases between the germline ends. CDR3 length: 16 amino acids. Germline V lookup: CDR1 MDHEN, CDR2 SYDVKM. TCRdb used MiXCR to reprocess the reads, holding one entry per CDR3 protein. Seen here are about 310,000 distinct CDR3 sequences, around 25% observed once, and the top ten hold approximately 12%. Sample: cultured PBMCs, taken from culture after CMV antigen stimulation. This chain joins TRBV28 and TRBJ1-1, with D unresolved. This TCR was recovered from a human donor in good health (CMV status not recorded). Some clones in this sample may be carry-over from other donors' samples. The CDR3 is CASSFRLHDWDTEAFF. The CDR3 bases are TGTGCCAGCAGTTTCCGTCTTCACGACTGGGACACTGAAGCTTTCTTT. The complete variable domain, with remaining parts taken from reference TRBV28 and TRBJ1-1, reads DVKVTQSSRYLVKRTGEKVFLECVQDMDHENMFWYRQDPGLGLRLIYFSYDVKMKEKGDIPEGYSVSREKKERFSLILESASTNQTSMYLCASSFRLHDWDTEAFFGQGTRLTVV.